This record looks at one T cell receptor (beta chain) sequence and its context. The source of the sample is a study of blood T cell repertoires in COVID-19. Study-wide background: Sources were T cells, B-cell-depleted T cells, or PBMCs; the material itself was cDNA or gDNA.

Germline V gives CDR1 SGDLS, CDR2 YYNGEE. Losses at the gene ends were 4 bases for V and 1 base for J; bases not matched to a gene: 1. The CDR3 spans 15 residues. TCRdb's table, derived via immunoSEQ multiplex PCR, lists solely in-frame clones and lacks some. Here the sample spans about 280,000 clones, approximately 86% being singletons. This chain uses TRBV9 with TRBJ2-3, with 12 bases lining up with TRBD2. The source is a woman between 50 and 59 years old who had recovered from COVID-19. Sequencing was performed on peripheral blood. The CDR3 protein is CASSRTSGGTDTQYF. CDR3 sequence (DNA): TGTGCCAGCAGCAGGACTAGCGGGGGCACAGATACGCAGTATTTT.